These 11 T cell receptor beta chains originate from one sample sequenced in a study of somatic mutations in cytotoxic T cells in rheumatoid arthritis (dated by TCRdb to the late 2010s). The library was made by the immunoSEQ multiplex PCR assay. Sourced from immuneACCESS, this table was stored by TCRdb with only in-frame sequences that have V and J called. A share of the clones is absent; for the studies checked, an unresolved V gene accounts for under half, and the remainder has no known explanation. This sample gives just over 15,000 clones in total; roughly 75% of them show up just once. The ten largest account for more than 13% of the sample. The material sequenced was CD8+ T cells sorted from blood. These receptors were collected from an adult with rheumatoid arthritis.

This chain connects TRBV7-8 to TRBJ1-5; D remains unclear. CDR1 and CDR2 from the germline V gene are SGHVS and FQNEAQ. This CDR3 is 17 amino acids long. V shed 3 bases and J shed 11 bases, with 26 bases lying between them. The CDR3 is CASSFEYLSEGNGAQHF. The CDR3 DNA is TGTGCCAGCAGCTTCGAGTACCTTTCCGAAGGAAATGGGGCCCAGCATTTT.

The gene calls are TRBV9 and TRBJ1-1; D might be TRBD1 (5 bases). With 2 bases removed from V and 5 bases from J, the gap between germline ends came to 10 bases. Germline V gives CDR1 SGDLS, CDR2 YYNGEE. This CDR3 has 13 amino acids. The CDR3 nucleotides read TGTGCCAGCAGCGTGTCGGGGGGGACTGAAGCTTTCTTT. This encodes CASSVSGGTEAFF. Full variable domain (outside the CDR3, taken from reference TRBV9 and TRBJ1-1): DSGVTQTPKHLITATGQRVTLRCSPRSGDLSVYWYQQSLDQGLQFLIQYYNGEERAKGNILERFSAQQFPDLHSELNLSSLELGDSALYFCASSVSGGTEAFFGQGTRLTVV.

The chain recombines TRBV7-9 with TRBJ2-6; D is possibly TRBD1 (6 bases). The CDR3 runs to 19 residues. Germline V gives CDR1 SEHNR, CDR2 FQNEAQ (reference sequence). V was pared by 2 bases and J by 0 bases, with 17 bases between. CDR3 sequence (DNA): TGTGCCAGCAGCTTAACATTTAGACAGGATAGCTCTGGGGCCAACGTCCTGACTTTC. It translates to CASSLTFRQDSSGANVLTF.

The chain employs TRBV6-4 and TRBJ1-1; 9 bases line up with TRBD1. Per the germline V gene, CDR1 is MRHNA and CDR2 is SNTAGT. CDR3 length: 15 amino acids. V lost 5 bases to trimming and J lost 0 bases; unmatched junction nucleotides: 4. The CDR3 DNA sequence: TGTGCCAGCAGTCTTACAGGGGGCTTGAACACTGAAGCTTTCTTT. It translates to CASSLTGGLNTEAFF.

The V and J genes are TRBV29-1 and TRBJ2-1; 7 nucleotides align to TRBD2. The V and J ends lost 0 bases and 6 bases, in that order; junction bases with no gene match: 8. The CDR3 runs to 15 residues. Germline CDR1 SQVTM, CDR2 ANQGSEA. The CDR3 sequence: CSVEDEAGVGNEQFF. In DNA, the CDR3 is TGCAGCGTTGAAGACGAGGCGGGAGTAGGCAATGAGCAGTTCTTC.

For the CDR3, the DNA is TGTGCCAGCAGCTTATTTCCGGGGATGGACACTGAAGCTTTCTTT. This encodes CASSLFPGMDTEAFF. The chain recombines TRBV11-1 with TRBJ1-1; D gene unclear. With 2 bases removed from V and 3 bases from J, the gap between germline ends came to 13 bases. Germline CDR1 is SGHAT and CDR2 is FQDESV (reference sequence). This CDR3 contains 15 residues.

The chain carries TRBV10-2 and TRBJ2-1; TRBD2 agrees at 11 bases. Germline V gives CDR1 WSHSY, CDR2 SAAADI. The V gene end was trimmed by 5 bases and the J gene end by 4 bases; junction bases not matched to a gene: 7. The CDR3 spans 16 residues. CDR3 sequence (DNA): TGCGCCAGCAGTCAGGGACTAGCGGATTTTTACAATGAGCAGTTCTTC. It codes for CASSQGLADFYNEQFF.

For the CDR3, the DNA is TGCGCCTCGCGGCTAGCGGGTGCTAGTATTCTATACAATGAGCAGTTCTTC. Translated: CASRLAGASILYNEQFF. V and J are TRBV5-1 and TRBJ2-1, with 8 bases identical to TRBD2. The trim removed 10 bases at V and 4 bases at J, leaving 19 bases unmatched. The CDR3 extends over 17 amino acids. Germline V lookup: CDR1 SGHRS, CDR2 YFSETQ. Complete variable domain (other parts from reference TRBV5-1 and TRBJ2-1): KAGVTQTPRYLIKTRGQQVTLSCSPISGHRSVSWYQQTPGQGLQFLFEYFSETQRNKGNFPGRFSGRQFSNSRSEMNVSTLELGDSALYLCASRLAGASILYNEQFFGPGTRLTVL.

Here the CDR3 DNA reads TGTGCCAGTAGTATCCGGGGGGCTGCTTGGAATGAGCAGTTCTTC. Translated: CASSIRGAAWNEQFF. V is TRBV19 and J is TRBJ2-1; D may be TRBD2 (7 bases). CDR3 length equals 15 residues. The germline V gene has CDR1 LNHDA and CDR2 SQIVND (reference sequence). The germline V and J ends were trimmed by 3 bases and 7 bases, with 16 bases remaining between them.

The chain joins TRBV2 to TRBJ2-1, with TRBD1 matching over 8 bases. The CDR3 is made up of 14 amino acids. The germline V gene encodes CDR1 SNHLY and CDR2 FYNNEI. Unmatched junction bases numbered 5, after V lost 6 bases and J lost 4 bases. CDR3 protein: CASRRTGIYNEQFF. CDR3 DNA sequence: TGTGCCAGCAGGAGGACAGGGATTTACAATGAGCAGTTCTTC.

The chain carries TRBV6-5 and TRBJ2-7, with a possible D match to TRBD2 (5 bases). Germline loops: CDR1 MNHEY, CDR2 SVGAGI. CDR3 length: 13 residues. V gave up 0 bases and J gave up 4 bases, with 7 bases separating them. For the CDR3, the DNA is TGTGCCAGCAGTTACTCGAGAGGGTACGAGCAGTACTTC. It encodes CASSYSRGYEQYF.